Below, 2 T cell receptor beta chains from the same sample are listed, as sequenced in a study of T cells after yellow fever vaccination. Using its own MiXCR run on the 5' RACE reads, TCRdb lists one record per CDR3 protein. Altogether 300,000 to 350,000 distinct CDR3 sequences are present, around 10% being singletons, with the ten largest covering about 3%. The sample here was CD4+ T cells sorted from PBMCs, taken 45 days after the yellow fever booster vaccination. The receptors stem from a man aged 18-30 years who received the YFV17D yellow fever vaccine.

This clonotype was found a few times. This chain connects TRBV10-3 to TRBJ2-7; 8 nucleotides match TRBD1. The CDR3 loop spans 13 amino acids. V lost 9 bases and J lost 2; bases outside the gene matches: 6. Per the germline V gene, CDR1 is ENHRY and CDR2 is SYGVKD. Written as DNA, the CDR3 is TGTGCCATAGGACAGGGTGGGACCTACGAGCAGTACGTC. Residues: CAIGQGGTYEQYV.

The chain is built from TRBV7-8 and TRBJ2-3; possible D gene TRBD2, 7 bases. CDR3 length equals 17 residues. V was clipped by 2 bases and J by 1 base, with 16 bases between them. Looked up from germline, CDR1 is SGHVS and CDR2 is FQNEAQ. CDR3: CASSLRGGTVGTDTQYF. Written as DNA, the CDR3 is TGTGCCAGCAGCTTAAGGGGGGGGACCGTTGGCACAGATACGCAGTATTTT.